The present TCR beta chain was sequenced within a study of blood T cell repertoires in COVID-19. Shortly before study entry, within 2 weeks, exposed participants had met a COVID-19 case. The CDR3 runs to 14 residues. Trimming cost V 7 bases and J 0 bases; bases outside gene matches: 2. From germline, CDR1 is MNHEY and CDR2 SMNVEV (reference sequence). The protocol was immunoSEQ multiplex PCR, while the TCRdb copy is restricted to in-frame clones and leaves out a portion. The sample lists around 170,000 clones, more than 75% occurring once. The rearrangement links TRBV27 to TRBJ2-2, with TRBD2 matching 7 bases. Sequencing was performed on PBMCs or T cells enriched from blood (not recorded which). The receptor comes from a man aged 60-69 years who had been exposed to COVID-19. CDR3 DNA: TGTGCCAGCAACGGGAGGTCGAACACCGGGGAGCTGTTTTTT. The encoded protein is CASNGRSNTGELFF.